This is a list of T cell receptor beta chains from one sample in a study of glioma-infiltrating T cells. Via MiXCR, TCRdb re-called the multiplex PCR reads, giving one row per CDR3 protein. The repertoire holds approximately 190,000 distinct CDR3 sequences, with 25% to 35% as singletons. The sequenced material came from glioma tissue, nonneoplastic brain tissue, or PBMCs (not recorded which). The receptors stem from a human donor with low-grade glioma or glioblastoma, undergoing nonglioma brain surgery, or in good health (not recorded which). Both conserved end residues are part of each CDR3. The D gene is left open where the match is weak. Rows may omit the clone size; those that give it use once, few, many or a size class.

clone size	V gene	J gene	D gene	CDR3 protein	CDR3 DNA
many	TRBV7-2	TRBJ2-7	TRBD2	CASSLYGRAPYEQYF	TGTGCCAGCAGCTTATACGGGAGGGCCCCCTACGAGCAGTACTTC
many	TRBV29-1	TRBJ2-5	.	CSVELSETQYF	TGCAGCGTTGAATTAAGTGAGACCCAGTACTTC
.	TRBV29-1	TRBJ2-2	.	CSVDRESGELFF	TGCAGCGTTGACAGGGAATCCGGGGAGCTGTTTTTT
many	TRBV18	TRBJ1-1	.	CASSPSTGIDTEAFF	TGTGCCAGCTCACCATCAACAGGGATCGACACTGAAGCTTTCTTT
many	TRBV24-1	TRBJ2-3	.	CATSDDVTDTQYF	TGTGCCACCAGTGATGACGTCACAGATACGCAGTATTTT
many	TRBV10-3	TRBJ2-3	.	CAISEQGPTDTQYF	TGTGCCATCAGTGAACAGGGACCCACAGATACGCAGTATTTT
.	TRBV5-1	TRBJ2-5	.	CASSLATDQETQYF	TGCGCCAGCAGCTTAGCGACAGATCAAGAGACCCAGTACTTC
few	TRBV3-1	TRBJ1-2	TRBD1	CASSQRHRGFRYGYTF	TGTGCCAGCAGCCAACGCCACAGGGGCTTTCGCTATGGCTACACCTTC
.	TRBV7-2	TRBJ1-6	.	CASSYDNSPLHF	TGTGCCAGCAGCTATGATAATTCACCCCTCCACTTT
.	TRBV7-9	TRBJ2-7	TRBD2	CASSSAPLGAGVLDEQYF	TGTGCCAGCAGCTCGGCCCCACTGGGAGCGGGAGTGCTCGACGAGCAGTACTTC
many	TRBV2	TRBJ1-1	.	CASRAGRNTEAFF	TGTGCCAGCAGAGCAGGCAGGAACACTGAAGCTTTCTTT
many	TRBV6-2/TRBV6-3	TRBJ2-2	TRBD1	CASSEDREVGELFF	TGTGCCAGCAGTGAGGACAGGGAAGTCGGGGAGCTGTTTTTT
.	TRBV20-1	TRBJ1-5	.	CSASTRPGNQPQHF	TGCAGTGCCAGCACCAGGCCGGGCAATCAGCCCCAGCATTTT
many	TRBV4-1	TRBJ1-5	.	CASSQDARSNQPQHF	TGCGCCAGCAGCCAAGATGCTAGGAGTAATCAGCCCCAGCATTTT
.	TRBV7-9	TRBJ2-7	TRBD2	CASSPQSLKIPGLEGYEQYF	TGTGCCAGCAGCCCCCAGAGTCTGAAAATTCCGGGACTAGAGGGCTACGAGCAGTACTTC
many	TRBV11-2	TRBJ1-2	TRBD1	CASSLEGQPRDGYTF	TGTGCCAGCAGCTTAGAGGGACAGCCTCGGGATGGCTACACCTTC
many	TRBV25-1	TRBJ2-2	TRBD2	CASSDAGDTGELFF	TGTGCCAGCAGTGATGCGGGAGACACCGGGGAGCTGTTTTTT